A single sample is the source of the 14 T cell receptor beta chains below, sequenced in a study of siplizumab effects on memory and regulatory T cells. Some clones are missing from TCRdb's copy, which holds only in-frame ones; the method was immunoSEQ multiplex PCR. The table records about 50,000 clones, over 85% of them present only once. Specimen: CD8+ T cells sorted from blood. Receptors originate from a human donor in good health.

This clone was recorded once. The chain carries TRBV28 and TRBJ2-7; TRBD2 aligns across 8 bases. This CDR3 has 16 residues. CDR1 and CDR2 (germline): MDHEN, SYDVKM. V lost 4 bases and J lost 0; bases outside the gene matches: 8. CDR3 sequence reads: CASSYAGSGSSYEQYF. For the CDR3, the DNA is TGTGCCAGCAGTTACGCCGGGAGCGGGAGCTCCTACGAGCAGTACTTC. The full variable domain, completed using reference TRBV28 and TRBJ2-7, is DVKVTQSSRYLVKRTGEKVFLECVQDMDHENMFWYRQDPGLGLRLIYFSYDVKMKEKGDIPEGYSVSREKKERFSLILESASTNQTSMYLCASSYAGSGSSYEQYFGPGTRLTVT.

The chain combines TRBV6-4 with TRBJ1-5; 9 bases fit TRBD1. With V trimmed by 1 base and J by 4 bases, 8 bases remained unmatched. Germline V gene sequence: CDR1 MRHNA, CDR2 SNTAGT. This CDR3 comprises 17 residues. CDR3 bases: TGTGCCAGCAGTGACTGTCATACAGGGGGCGCGAATCAGCCCCAGCATTTT. Translated, it gives CASSDCHTGGANQPQHF.

The chain has TRBV2 and TRBJ1-3, with 8 bases matching TRBD1. The CDR3 is 17 residues long. J lost 3 bases, V lost 8 bases, and 15 bases had no gene match. CDR1 and CDR2 (germline): SNHLY, FYNNEI. The chain's CDR3 is CASRTHSQGAFGNTIYF. CDR3 nucleotides: TGTGCCAGCCGGACCCACAGTCAGGGGGCATTTGGAAACACCATATATTTT. The variable domain in full, with the rest retrieved from reference TRBV2 and TRBJ1-3, is EPEVTQTPSHQVTQMGQEVILRCVPISNHLYFYWYRQILGQKVEFLVSFYNNEISEKSEIFDDQFSVERPDGSNFTLKIRSTKLEDSAMYFCASRTHSQGAFGNTIYFGEGSWLTVV.

This sequence joins TRBV6-5 and TRBJ2-2, with 15 bases that match TRBD2. In germline, CDR1 is MNHEY, CDR2 SVGAGI. The CDR3 contains 15 residues. J was trimmed by 17 bases and V by 0 bases; bases with no gene match: 7. The CDR3 DNA is TGTGCCAGCAGTTACTCGAAGGGACTAGCGGGAGGAGTTTTTTTT. The encoded protein is CASSYSKGLAGGVFF.

The V call is TRBV28, the J call TRBJ2-5; TRBD2 might be the D (5 bases). The CDR3 length is 14 residues. V was cut by 2 bases and J by 2 bases, with 9 bases left in between. Germline V gene data show CDR1 as MDHEN and CDR2 as SYDVKM. CDR3 DNA sequence: TGTGCCAGCAGTTTAACGGGGTCACAAGAGACCCAGTACTTC. Protein sequence: CASSLTGSQETQYF.

This chain uses TRBV7-2 with TRBJ2-1; D unresolved. The germline V and J ends were trimmed by 5 bases and 10 bases, with 12 bases remaining between them. The germline CDR1 and CDR2 sequences are SGHTA and FQGNSA. The CDR3 runs to 12 residues. CDR3 coding DNA: TGTGCCAGCAGCCCCCCTCCCAACGAGCAGTTCTTC. It codes for CASSPPPNEQFF.

V is TRBV5-4 and J is TRBJ2-1; D might be TRBD1 or TRBD2, each matching 6 bases. The CDR3 is made up of 16 amino acids. CDR1 is SGHNT and CDR2 is YYREEE in the germline V gene (reference sequence). The V gene lost 4 bases and the J gene lost 5 bases, with 19 bases spanning the gap. CDR3 residues: CASSTEGGIFHNEQFF. The CDR3 nucleotides are TGTGCCAGCAGCACCGAGGGGGGCATTTTTCACAATGAGCAGTTCTTC.

This chain uses TRBV5-1 with TRBJ2-3; weak D call: TRBD1 (6 bases). The germline V gene has CDR1 SGHRS and CDR2 YFSETQ. The CDR3 loop spans 17 amino acids. The V end was cut by 0 bases, the J end by 2 bases, with 16 bases between. CDR3 in amino acids: CASSLGVQGPYTDTQYF. CDR3 nucleotides: TGCGCCAGCAGCTTGGGTGTACAGGGCCCCTACACAGATACGCAGTATTTT. The variable domain in full, with the rest retrieved from reference TRBV5-1 and TRBJ2-3, is KAGVTQTPRYLIKTRGQQVTLSCSPISGHRSVSWYQQTPGQGLQFLFEYFSETQRNKGNFPGRFSGRQFSNSRSEMNVSTLELGDSALYLCASSLGVQGPYTDTQYFGPGTRLTVL.

V usage is TRBV27 and J usage is TRBJ1-5, with 9 positions matching TRBD1. CDR1 and CDR2 from the germline V gene are MNHEY and SMNVEV (reference sequence). The CDR3 consists of 14 residues. V shed 6 bases and J 7 bases; nucleotides not matched to a gene: 7. The DNA of the CDR3 is TGTGCCAGCAGCTTACAGGGGGCTGGACAGCCCCAGCATTTT. Residues: CASSLQGAGQPQHF.

The chain employs TRBV11-2 and TRBJ1-2; D might be TRBD1 (5 bases). Germline values: CDR1 SGHAT, CDR2 FQNNGV. The ends were cut back, 5 bases at V and 7 bases at J, with 14 bases in the middle. CDR3 length: 13 residues. For the CDR3, the DNA is TGTGCCAGCAGCCCCCAAGGGGCGGTTGGCTACACCTTC. Amino acids: CASSPQGAVGYTF.

V and J are TRBV28 and TRBJ2-7; 13 bases map to TRBD2. This CDR3 is built from 18 residues. V lost 3 bases and J lost 1; bases outside the gene matches: 9. The germline V gene encodes CDR1 MDHEN and CDR2 SYDVKM. CDR3 sequence (DNA): TGTGCCAGCAGTTTTTTCCCAGGACTAGCGGGAGCTTCCTACGAGCAGTACTTC. It yields the protein CASSFFPGLAGASYEQYF.

This chain joins TRBV7-9 and TRBJ2-7; weak D call: TRBD2 (6 bases). Looked up from germline, CDR1 is SEHNR and CDR2 is FQNEAQ (reference sequence). This CDR3 region has 13 residues. The germline V and J ends were trimmed by 0 bases and 7 bases, with 10 bases remaining between them. CDR3 DNA: TGTGCCAGCAGCTTAGCGGGGAGGAGTGAGCAGTACTTC. Translated: CASSLAGRSEQYF.

This clone came up once. The chain carries TRBV27 and TRBJ2-7, with D tentatively TRBD1 (6 bases). Per germline, CDR1 MNHEY and CDR2 SMNVEV (reference sequence). CDR3 length: 13 amino acids. V was cut by 8 bases and J by 3 bases, with 14 bases left in between. CDR3 nucleotide sequence: TGTGCCAGCGGGGCTGGACAGAACTACGAGCAGTACTTC. Encoded protein: CASGAGQNYEQYF.

The V gene is TRBV6-5, the J gene TRBJ2-5; D call uncertain. The CDR3 contains 12 residues. V was trimmed by 10 bases and J by 0 bases, leaving 9 bases between them. From germline, CDR1 is MNHEY and CDR2 SVGAGI. The CDR3 is CATTPDQETQYF. CDR3 sequence (DNA): TGTGCCACTACACCGGACCAAGAGACCCAGTACTTC.